This TCR beta chain derives from a study of cytomegalovirus exposure and HLA in healthy donors. Notes on the study in general: The CMV antigen specificity of a few CMV-associated chains was confirmed through in vitro analysis.

CDR1 and CDR2 (germline): LGHNA, YSLEER. The CDR3 has 16 amino acids. After removal of 0 bases from V and 5 bases from J, the junction contained 7 bases not matched to a gene. About this clone: Antigen unknown.

TCRdb's copy holds only in-frame clones and misses some; the assay was immunoSEQ multiplex PCR. Here the sample spans roughly 140,000 clones, 88% being singletons. The sequence was collected from a woman aged 18 to 35 in good health and CMV-seropositive. The specimen sequenced was PBMCs. The chain carries TRBV4-3 and TRBJ1-2, with 9 bases aligning to TRBD1. CDR3 residues: CASSQEAGQGPYGYTF. For the CDR3, the DNA is TGCGCCAGCAGCCAAGAAGCTGGACAGGGGCCTTATGGCTACACCTTC.